Sequencing of this T cell receptor (beta chain) was carried out in a study of identical twins. All of the donors were Caucasians in good health. In the case of this clonotype: Its antigen is not identified.

TCRdb re-called the 5' RACE reads through MiXCR, storing one row per CDR3 protein. Among 250,000 to 300,000 distinct CDR3 sequences listed, more than 8% were seen once. Study-wide results and caveats: Twins showed weaker excess sharing in their beta out-of-frame sequences. Monozygotic twin pairs showed more out-of-frame TCR alpha sharing than models estimated.

The same data also contributed to another study, on yellow fever vaccine responses in identical twins.

The TCR originated in a woman aged 18-35 years in good health. Sequenced: CD8+ T cells sorted from blood.

The CDR3 nucleotides read TGTGCCAGCAGCCCGGGTCCCGGGGCGTTGAGCGAAAAACTGTTTTTT. It codes for CASSPGPGALSEKLFF. V usage is TRBV7-2 and J usage is TRBJ1-4; possibly TRBD1 for D (5 bases). The V gene lost 5 bases and the J gene lost 8 bases, with 21 bases spanning the gap. The germline V gene has CDR1 SGHTA and CDR2 FQGNSA. CDR3 size: 16 residues.